The next 30 T cell receptor beta chains were all read from a single sample in a study of cytomegalovirus exposure and HLA in healthy donors. The PCR used 60 Vbeta and 13 Jbeta primers. Generated by immunoSEQ multiplex PCR, the TCRdb table keeps only in-frame clones and is missing some. The table lists fewer than 110,000 clones, 65% to 80% of them singletons. Sequencing input: PBMCs. Source of these receptors: a woman between 35 and 50 years old in good health and CMV-seronegative.

The V call is TRBV7-8, the J call TRBJ1-2, with TRBD1 matching over 10 bases. This CDR3 has 16 residues. CDR1 and CDR2 (germline): SGHVS, FQNEAQ. After removal of 7 bases from V and 3 bases from J, the junction contained 11 bases not matched to a gene. The CDR3 DNA reads TGTGCCAGCACCCCGGACAGGGGGAGCCTCTACTATGGCTACACCTTC. Its translation is CASTPDRGSLYYGYTF. Using reference TRBV7-8 and TRBJ1-2 for the parts outside the CDR3, the full variable domain is GAGVSQSPRYKVAKRGQDVALRCDPISGHVSLFWYQQALGQGPEFLTYFQNEAQLDKSGLPSDRFFAERPEGSVSTLKIQRTQQEDSAVYLCASTPDRGSLYYGYTFGSGTRLTVV.

V and J are TRBV11-2 and TRBJ2-5; 8 nucleotides match TRBD1. Matching the DNA end better, TRBJ2-7 makes the J call doubtful. Germline CDR1 and CDR2: SGHAT and FQNNGV. The CDR3 consists of 16 residues. The CDR3: CASSLGLRQGSYEQYF. The CDR3 nucleotides read TGTGCCAGCAGCTTAGGTTTGAGACAGGGGTCATACGAGCAGTACTTC.

The chain combines TRBV28 with TRBJ2-7; the match to TRBD2 covers 7 bases. CDR3 length: 15 amino acids. CDR1 MDHEN and CDR2 SYDVKM come from the germline V gene. With V trimmed by 5 bases and J by 0 bases, 7 bases remained unmatched. The CDR3 is CASSPSGVSSYEQYF. The CDR3 region has the DNA TGTGCCAGCAGTCCCAGCGGGGTAAGCTCCTACGAGCAGTACTTC.

This clone was seen a single time. The chain uses TRBV27 and TRBJ1-2; 7 positions match TRBD1. The CDR3 contains 18 residues. Germline trimming cut 6 bases from V and 0 bases from J; bases unmatched to any gene: 16. From germline, CDR1 is MNHEY and CDR2 SMNVEV (reference sequence). The CDR3 sequence is CASSPVDLSGQPNYGYTF. The CDR3 nucleotides read TGTGCCAGCAGCCCCGTCGATCTATCGGGACAGCCTAACTATGGCTACACCTTC.

This clone showed up just a few times. The chain uses TRBV6-5 and TRBJ2-7; the D gene is possibly TRBD2 (6 bases). V lost 6 bases and J lost 1, with 13 bases in between. Germline assignment: CDR1 MNHEY and CDR2 SVGAGI. The CDR3 length is 14 residues. CDR3 sequence (DNA): TGTGCCAGCAGGGGACTTTCCCAATCCTACGAGCAGTACTTC. It translates to CASRGLSQSYEQYF.

This rearrangement joins TRBV6-4 to TRBJ2-2; D possibly corresponds to TRBD1 (6 bases). Trimming removed 4 bases at V and 4 bases at J, with 13 bases between. CDR1 is MRHNA, CDR2 SNTAGT, per germline. The CDR3 has 15 residues. DNA for the CDR3: TGTGCCAGCAGTGGCACAGGGATCGGCACCGGGGAGCTGTTTTTT. Protein sequence: CASSGTGIGTGELFF.

The rearrangement uses TRBV6-6 and TRBJ1-2; 7 bases match TRBD1. V lost 2 bases, J lost 3 bases, and 3 bases stayed unmatched. Germline V gene data show CDR1 as MNHNY and CDR2 as SVGAGI (reference sequence). The CDR3 has 14 residues. This CDR3 reads CASSYGTDYYGYTF. CDR3 nucleotide sequence: TGTGCCAGCAGTTACGGGACAGACTACTATGGCTACACCTTC.

This clone was recorded only once. V usage is TRBV9 and J usage is TRBJ1-1, with D unresolved. The CDR3 spans 13 residues. From germline, CDR1 is SGDLS and CDR2 YYNGEE. V was clipped by 0 bases and J by 5 bases, with 8 bases between them. The CDR3 spells CASSVGGTTEAFF. Here the CDR3 DNA reads TGTGCCAGCAGCGTAGGAGGTACTACTGAAGCTTTCTTT.

V and J are TRBV6-1 and TRBJ2-7, with TRBD1 as a possible D gene (5 bases). CDR3 length: 14 amino acids. Germline CDR1 MNHNS, CDR2 SASEGT. V lost 4 bases and J lost 4, with 14 bases in between. For the CDR3, the DNA is TGTGCCAGCAGTGGGGGCCCATCCACTTACGAGCAGTACTTC. Its protein product is CASSGGPSTYEQYF.

The chain combines TRBV30 with TRBJ1-5; weak D call: TRBD1 (5 bases). The length of the CDR3 is 14 residues. Germline V gene lookup returns CDR1 GTSNPN and CDR2 SVGIG (reference sequence). Between the trimmed V and J ends, which lost 4 bases and 7 bases, there was a span of 17 bases. The CDR3 DNA sequence: TGTGCCTGGACCCCGCCAGGGTCCGGGCAGCCCCAGCATTTT. This sequence encodes CAWTPPGSGQPQHF.

The rearrangement joins TRBV20-1 to TRBJ2-3; D possibly corresponds to TRBD2 (5 bases). Looked up from germline, CDR1 is DFQATT and CDR2 is SNEGSKA (reference sequence). The CDR3 loop spans 11 amino acids. The CDR3 loop is CRGAGTDTQYF. The CDR3 DNA is TGCAGGGGAGCAGGCACAGATACGCAGTATTTT.

This clone appeared a few times. The identical CDR3 is also encoded by other nucleotide sequences in the sample. The chain employs TRBV9 and TRBJ2-2; 8 bases map to TRBD2. Germline V gene lookup returns CDR1 SGDLS and CDR2 YYNGEE. The CDR3 length is 16 residues. The V gene end was trimmed by 0 bases and the J gene end by 0 bases; junction bases not matched to a gene: 1. The CDR3 here is CASSVVTSANTGELFF. The CDR3, as DNA: TGTGCCAGCAGCGTAGTGACTAGCGCGAACACCGGGGAGCTGTTTTTT.

This clone was detected only a few times. The V and J genes are TRBV6-1 and TRBJ2-7; 8 bases match TRBD2. After removal of 4 bases from V and 2 bases from J, the junction contained 10 bases not matched to a gene. The germline CDR1 and CDR2 sequences are MNHNS and SASEGT. The CDR3 runs to 16 residues. CDR3 nucleotides: TGTGCCAGCAGTGGGCGGGGGGCCAGCTTCGCCTACGAGCAGTACTTC. This sequence encodes CASSGRGASFAYEQYF.

V is TRBV30 and J is TRBJ2-2; D is undetermined. Germline values: CDR1 GTSNPN, CDR2 SVGIG (reference sequence). V lost 1 base, J lost 6 bases, and 9 bases lay in between. The length of the CDR3 is 13 residues. The chain's CDR3 is CAWSGSWSGELFF. The CDR3 DNA reads as TGTGCCTGGAGTGGCAGTTGGTCCGGGGAGCTGTTTTTT.

This chain links TRBV2 with TRBJ2-7; TRBD1 might be the D (6 bases). V was pared by 5 bases and J by 5 bases, with 13 bases between. This CDR3 is built from 13 residues. From germline, CDR1 is SNHLY and CDR2 FYNNEI. The CDR3: CASSSFQGHEQYF. The CDR3 nucleotides are TGTGCCAGCAGTTCTTTTCAGGGGCACGAGCAGTACTTC.

The V call is TRBV9, the J call TRBJ1-1; 9 nucleotides line up with TRBD1. This CDR3 has 14 residues. V was pared by 2 bases and J by 5 bases, with 4 bases of the junction left unmatched. The germline V gene has CDR1 SGDLS and CDR2 YYNGEE. The CDR3 DNA follows: TGTGCCAGCAGCGTGACAGGGGGAGGAACTGAAGCTTTCTTT. It specifies CASSVTGGGTEAFF.

This chain links TRBV28 with TRBJ2-1; perhaps TRBD2 as D (6 bases). The CDR3 runs 14 residues. V gave up 5 bases and J gave up 8 bases, with 16 bases separating them. Germline values: CDR1 MDHEN, CDR2 SYDVKM. CDR3 sequence: CASSPPGLSDEQFF. DNA of the CDR3: TGTGCCAGCAGTCCACCGGGACTTAGCGATGAGCAGTTCTTC.

This clone was counted between two and nine times. The chain has TRBV11-2 and TRBJ2-3; 8 nucleotides align to TRBD2. The J segment lost 1 base and the V segment lost 3 bases, leaving 0 bases of the junction unmatched. CDR1 SGHAT and CDR2 FQNNGV come from the germline V gene. The CDR3 is made up of 14 amino acids. CDR3 region: CASSLTSGTDTQYF. The CDR3 coding sequence is TGTGCCAGCAGCTTGACTAGCGGCACAGATACGCAGTATTTT. The full variable domain, rest sourced from reference TRBV11-2 and TRBJ2-3, is EAGVAQSPRYKIIEKRQSVAFWCNPISGHATLYWYQQILGQGPKLLIQFQNNGVVDDSQLPKDRFSAERLKGVDSTLKIQPAKLEDSAVYLCASSLTSGTDTQYFGPGTRLTVL.

The table lists this clone with a few counts. V and J are TRBV11-3 and TRBJ2-1, with 12 positions matching TRBD2. The junction had 3 bases not matched to a gene; V was cut back by 5 bases and J by 4 bases. Germline CDR1 is SGHNT and CDR2 is YENEEA. This CDR3 has 15 amino acids. The CDR3 sequence is CASSRLAGDYNEQFF. DNA of the CDR3: TGTGCCAGCAGCCGACTAGCGGGGGATTACAATGAGCAGTTCTTC.

V and J are TRBV6-1 and TRBJ1-1, with TRBD1 identical over 7 bases. J was trimmed by 1 base and V by 6 bases; bases with no gene match: 8. The germline gives CDR1 MNHNS, CDR2 SASEGT. This CDR3 is built from 15 residues. CDR3 loop: CASRPGTVRNTEAFF. In DNA form, the CDR3 reads TGTGCCAGCAGGCCGGGGACAGTACGGAACACTGAAGCTTTCTTT.

The chain has TRBV7-9 and TRBJ2-7, with D tentatively TRBD2 (6 bases). The length of the CDR3 is 15 residues. Trimming removed 5 bases at V and 0 bases at J, with 14 bases between. Germline assignment: CDR1 SEHNR and CDR2 FQNEAQ (reference sequence). In DNA form, the CDR3 reads TGTGCCAGCAGCCCCCGCTGGGGGGACTCCTACGAGCAGTACTTC. This gives the protein CASSPRWGDSYEQYF.

The chain is built from TRBV15 and TRBJ1-5; a possible D gene is TRBD1 (5 bases). This CDR3 is 15 amino acids long. V gave up 0 bases and J gave up 2 bases, with 8 bases separating them. Germline CDR1 is LNHNV and CDR2 is YYDKDF (reference sequence). CDR3 nucleotides: TGTGCCACCAGCAGAGAGTTAGGGGGCAATCAGCCCCAGCATTTT. Translated: CATSRELGGNQPQHF.

V usage is TRBV28 and J usage is TRBJ2-7; TRBD1 agrees at 10 bases. Germline V gives CDR1 MDHEN, CDR2 SYDVKM. After removal of 3 bases from V and 2 bases from J, the junction contained 7 bases not matched to a gene. The CDR3 is 16 residues long. The CDR3 nucleotides are TGTGCCAGCAGTTTCCCTTCCGGGACAGGGGCCTACGAGCAGTACTTC. It translates to CASSFPSGTGAYEQYF.

The gene calls are TRBV7-3 and TRBJ2-4, with 8 bases that match TRBD2. The CDR3 contains 15 residues. CDR1 is SGHTA and CDR2 is FQGTGA in the germline V gene. The ends lost 2 bases at V and 2 bases at J; junction bases unmatched: 2. Here the CDR3 reads CASSLAGGTKNIQYF. The CDR3 region has the DNA TGTGCCAGCAGCTTAGCGGGGGGAACCAAAAACATTCAGTACTTC.

This chain uses TRBV5-6 with TRBJ2-3; D might be TRBD2 (5 bases). Trimming shortened V by 2 bases and J by 4 bases, and 14 bases separated the two germline ends. Per germline, CDR1 SGHDT and CDR2 YYEEEE. This CDR3 spans 15 amino acids. CDR3 protein: CASSFIPSRPDTQYF. The CDR3 DNA sequence: TGTGCCAGCAGCTTCATTCCTAGCAGGCCAGATACGCAGTATTTT.

The chain carries TRBV2 and TRBJ2-6; TRBD2 is a possible D gene (5 bases). CDR1 SNHLY and CDR2 FYNNEI come from the germline V gene. The V and J ends lost 7 bases and 1 base respectively, with 14 bases between them. The CDR3 runs 16 residues. CDR3 in DNA: TGTGCCAGCACCTCGGCGCGGGCTTCTGGGGCCAACGTCCTGACTTTC. Residues: CASTSARASGANVLTF.

The genes are TRBV27 and TRBJ2-1, with TRBD2 matching over 9 bases. Germline CDR1 is MNHEY and CDR2 is SMNVEV (reference sequence). This CDR3 region has 18 residues. Unmatched junction bases numbered 12, after V lost 3 bases and J lost 3 bases. CDR3 DNA: TGTGCCAGCAGTTTCTTCCCCGGGGTTAGCGGGGGCTACAATGAGCAGTTCTTC. This translates into CASSFFPGVSGGYNEQFF.

V gene TRBV27 combines with J gene TRBJ2-5; possible D gene TRBD2, 5 bases. The end of the DNA fits TRBJ2-7 better, so the J call may be wrong. From germline, CDR1 is MNHEY and CDR2 SMNVEV (reference sequence). The CDR3 sequence is 13 residues long. The CDR3 nucleotides read TGTGCCAGCAGTCTCGGGATACACGGCGAGCAGTACTTC. Amino acid sequence: CASSLGIHGEQYF.

This clone has just a few counts. The chain carries TRBV19 and TRBJ2-1; TRBD2 agrees at 9 bases. The CDR3 consists of 15 residues. V trimming: 6 bases; J trimming: 0 bases; junction bases outside the gene matches: 3. CDR1 and CDR2 from the germline V gene are LNHDA and SQIVND (reference sequence). CDR3 coding DNA: TGTGCCAGTAGAGTTAGCGGGGGCTCCTACAATGAGCAGTTCTTC. It codes for CASRVSGGSYNEQFF.

With regard to this clone: Germline is not matched at one junction end, which may reflect a read error. The gene calls are TRBV6-6 and TRBJ2-7, with D hard to call. Germline assignment: CDR1 MNHNY and CDR2 SVGAGI (reference sequence). This CDR3 has 14 residues. CDR3 coding DNA: TGTGCCAGCAGTTCTCTGACTCTTCCCTACGGGCAGTACTTC. Translating gives CASSSLTLPYGQYF.